This record concerns one T cell receptor (beta chain) sequence. This clone was seen a handful of times. What antigen it recognizes has not been identified. No base quality values were provided; no much bigger clone lies one nucleotide off. Taken from the germline V gene (reference sequence), the CDR1 and CDR2 loops are MNHEY and SMNVEV. A distance of 16 bases separates the germline ends of V and J, which lose 6 bases and 7 bases respectively. Its CDR3 holds 13 amino acids, cysteine through phenylalanine. Kept here is only the CDR3 DNA, which spans 39 bases and is read in frame from base 1. No patient had received any treatment before thyroid surgery. The study retrospectively analysed patient clinical samples collected from the early 2010s to the late 2010s using T-cell receptor beta sequencing. This entry belongs to a study of metastatic and nonmetastatic thyroid tumors (dated by TCRdb to about 2020). With regard to the full study: Repertoires were compared across peripheral blood and tumor or nodule tissue samples from malignant and benign thyroid patients.

The protocol used for the library was PCR. The instrument was an Illumina HiSeq 4000. High-throughput sequencing was used to profile the TCR beta-chain CDR3 region of every patient. The authors processed their data as follows. Drawing on CDR3 differences between clinicopathological groups, the researchers built a classifier meant to tell apart patients with distant-metastatic papillary thyroid cancer. Repertoire diversity was assessed with the Shannon index, and tumor-blood repertoire similarity with the Morisita-Horn index. The public reads were reanalyzed by TCRdb: fastp trimming at Q25, MiXCR alignment, in-frame beta chains only. The V and J calls follow TCRdb's processing rather than the paper's. For this sample the table gives roughly 41,000 clones, of which roughly 16% were detected only once. The ten largest make up approximately 3.8% of the sample. Results and caveats for the whole study, not just this receptor: TCR beta diversity was reported as significantly higher in malignant tumors than in benign nodules, in both blood and tumor samples.

The chain employs TRBV27 and TRBJ2-7; the D gene is perhaps TRBD1, from 6 matching bases. Sequencing was done on a sample of blood. The sequence came from a female donor with papillary thyroid cancer or a benign thyroid nodule (not recorded which). Some clones in this sample may be carry-over from other donors' samples. The bases are TGTGCCAGCAGCGTAGGGGCAGGGGCTGAGCAGTACTTC. This yields the protein CASSVGAGAEQYF.